This T cell receptor (beta chain) was sequenced in a study of blood T cell repertoires in COVID-19. The wider study: Collection of acute and convalescent COVID-19 samples took place in the United States, Italy and Spain.

The repertoire was sequenced with immunoSEQ multiplex PCR; TCRdb's copy has only in-frame clones and lacks some. The data hold approximately 100,000 clones, with roughly 92% observed a single time. V was trimmed by 4 bases and J by 0 bases, leaving 10 bases between them. The CDR3 runs 15 residues. The germline V gene has CDR1 MDHEN and CDR2 SYDVKM. The receptor's source is a man aged 55 to 69 with acute or convalescent COVID-19. The chain is built from TRBV28 and TRBJ1-5, with D perhaps TRBD1 (5 bases). The sequencing sample was made of peripheral blood. In DNA, the CDR3 is TGTGCCAGCAGTTCGGGGGGAGTTAGCAATCAGCCCCAGCATTTT. Amino acids: CASSSGGVSNQPQHF. The entire variable domain, with the rest obtained from reference TRBV28 and TRBJ1-5, is as follows: DVKVTQSSRYLVKRTGEKVFLECVQDMDHENMFWYRQDPGLGLRLIYFSYDVKMKEKGDIPEGYSVSREKKERFSLILESASTNQTSMYLCASSSGGVSNQPQHFGDGTRLSIL.